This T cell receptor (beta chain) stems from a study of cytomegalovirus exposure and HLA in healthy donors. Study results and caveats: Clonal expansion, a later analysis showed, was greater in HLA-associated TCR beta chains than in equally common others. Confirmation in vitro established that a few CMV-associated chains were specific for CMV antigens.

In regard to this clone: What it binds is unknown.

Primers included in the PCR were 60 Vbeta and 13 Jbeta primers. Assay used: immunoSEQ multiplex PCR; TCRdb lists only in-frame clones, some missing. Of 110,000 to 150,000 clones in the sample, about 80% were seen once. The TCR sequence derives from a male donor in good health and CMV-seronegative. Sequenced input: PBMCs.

CDR3 loop: CASSKTVDPYEQYF. CDR3 coding DNA: TGTGCCAGCTCGAAGACAGTCGATCCCTACGAGCAGTACTTC. The chain recombines TRBV18 with TRBJ2-7; TRBD1 might be the D (5 bases). The germline V gene has CDR1 KGHSH and CDR2 LQKENI. Trimming shortened V by 6 bases and J by 2 bases, and 14 bases separated the two germline ends. The CDR3 runs to 14 residues.